These 14 T cell receptor beta chains were all obtained from the same sample, sequenced in a study of cytomegalovirus exposure and HLA in healthy donors. PCR involved 60 Vbeta and 13 Jbeta primers. Produced via immunoSEQ multiplex PCR; TCRdb's table is partial and in-frame only. The table has about 74,000 clones, 72% seen once. The sequencing sample was made of PBMCs. All receptors come from a woman aged 40 to 50 in good health and CMV-seropositive.

This clone was seen a handful of times. This chain links TRBV4-1 with TRBJ1-4; D is ambiguous. Trimming removed 1 base from V and 7 bases from J, with 10 bases in between. The CDR3 spans 14 residues. Germline V CDR1 and CDR2: MGHRA, YSYEKL. In DNA, the CDR3 is TGCGCCAGCAGCCAAGCGGGGAGACTTGAAAAACTGTTTTTT. It yields the protein CASSQAGRLEKLFF.

The sample holds a few counts of this clone. The gene calls are TRBV6-5 and TRBJ1-1; perhaps TRBD1 as D (6 bases). This CDR3 contains 14 residues. Germline CDR1 and CDR2: MNHEY and SVGAGI. V was pared by 5 bases and J by 4 bases, with 14 bases between. CDR3 coding DNA: TGTGCCAGCAGTCTTCAAAGGGGGTCCACTGAAGCTTTCTTT. Encoded protein: CASSLQRGSTEAFF.

V usage is TRBV21-1 and J usage is TRBJ2-7; the tabulated D call, TRBD2, remains unverified against the DNA. TRBV21-1 is termed a pseudogene. The CDR3 runs 13 residues. DNA for the CDR3: TGTGCCAGCAGACCGGGTCGCCTCTACGAGCAGTACTTC. Translation gives CASRPGRLYEQYF.

This clone was seen only a few times. The V and J genes are TRBV5-6 and TRBJ2-2; maybe TRBD1 (6 bases). This CDR3 region has 15 residues. Germline V CDR1 and CDR2: SGHDT, YYEEEE. V lost 4 bases to trimming and J lost 2 bases, with 12 bases between them. CDR3 amino acids: CASSTGQKNTGELFF. The CDR3 region has the DNA TGTGCCAGCAGCACCGGACAGAAAAACACCGGGGAGCTGTTTTTT.

This chain links TRBV2 with TRBJ2-2; TRBD1 agrees at 7 bases. V dropped 5 bases and J dropped 2; count of bases not matched to a gene: 5. The CDR3 runs to 15 residues. Germline values: CDR1 SNHLY, CDR2 FYNNEI. The CDR3 DNA is TGTGCCAGCAGTAATAACAGGGGAAACACCGGGGAGCTGTTTTTT. It yields the protein CASSNNRGNTGELFF.

The chain is built from TRBV29-1 and TRBJ2-7; 9 bases agree with TRBD1. CDR3 length: 13 residues. Trimming took 6 bases from V and 4 from J; bases not matched to a gene: 7. Germline V gives CDR1 SQVTM, CDR2 ANQGSEA. The CDR3 DNA reads as TGCAGCGTAAGCGGGACAGGGATTTACGAGCAGTACTTC. It is translated as CSVSGTGIYEQYF.

This clone was recorded once. V usage is TRBV21-1 and J usage is TRBJ2-1; the table assigns TRBD1, which was not confirmed against the DNA. TRBV21-1 is a listed pseudogene. The length of the CDR3 is 20 residues. CDR3 loop: CASSSRGQGGPHNKWNEQFF. CDR3 sequence (DNA): TGTGCCAGCAGCTCAAGGGGGCAGGGAGGTCCACATAACAAATGGAATGAGCAGTTCTTC.

The rearrangement uses TRBV19 and TRBJ1-2, with 7 positions matching TRBD1. The germline V gene encodes CDR1 LNHDA and CDR2 SQIVND (reference sequence). Germline trimming cut 5 bases from V and 0 bases from J; bases unmatched to any gene: 3. CDR3 length: 14 amino acids. The CDR3 DNA reads as TGTGCCAGTAGTCGACAGGGTTCTAACTATGGCTACACCTTC. This encodes CASSRQGSNYGYTF.

The chain has TRBV10-2 and TRBJ2-1; TRBD2 agrees at 8 bases. V shed 6 bases, J shed 12 bases, and the junction held 13 bases outside the gene matches. The CDR3 sequence is 14 residues long. The V gene's germline CDR1 is WSHSY and CDR2 SAAADI. CDR3 nucleotides: TGCGCCAGCAGACCCGTCCCGGGACTAGGTTGGCAGTTCTTC. It is translated as CASRPVPGLGWQFF.

Points on this clone: The junction departs from germline at one end; a sequencing error may be responsible. V usage is TRBV6-7 and J usage is TRBJ2-3; D gene uncertain. TRBV6-7 has ORF status, its function being uncertain. The CDR3 runs to 14 residues. The CDR3 is CASSYFKITDMQYF. The DNA of the CDR3 is TGTGCCAGCAGTTACTTCAAAATCACAGATATGCAGTATTTT.

The chain couples TRBV19 to TRBJ1-2; D might be TRBD1 (6 bases). Looked up from germline, CDR1 is LNHDA and CDR2 is SQIVND (reference sequence). The CDR3 loop spans 14 amino acids. With 3 bases removed from V and 6 bases from J, the gap between germline ends came to 14 bases. CDR3 sequence (DNA): TGTGCCAGTAGTATCAGGGGTCCTGGCGATGGCTACACCTTC. Translating gives CASSIRGPGDGYTF. The variable domain in full, completed from reference TRBV19 and TRBJ1-2, reads DGGITQSPKYLFRKEGQNVTLSCEQNLNHDAMYWYRQDPGQGLRLIYYSQIVNDFQKGDIAEGYSVSREKKESFPLTVTSAQKNPTAFYLCASSIRGPGDGYTFGSGTRLTVV.

CDR3 DNA: TGTGCCAGTAGTACCCGGACAGGGGCTCAGTACTTC. Translating it yields CASSTRTGAQYF. V and J are TRBV19 and TRBJ2-5; TRBD1 aligns across 9 bases. CDR3 length equals 12 residues. The V and J ends lost 4 bases and 11 bases, in that order; junction bases with no gene match: 5. Germline CDR1 reads LNHDA; CDR2 reads SQIVND (reference sequence).

As regards this clone: Germline is not matched at one junction end, which may reflect a read error. The chain combines TRBV4-3 with TRBJ1-2; no definite D call. The CDR3 is made up of 14 amino acids. Germline V CDR1 and CDR2: LGHNA, YSLEER. CDR3 in amino acids: CASSQVWQDYGYPF. CDR3 in DNA: TGCGCCAGCAGCCAAGTCTGGCAAGACTATGGCTACCCCTTC.

In this sample, this clone turned up a few times. The V and J genes are TRBV4-3 and TRBJ2-1; unclear D gene. This CDR3 comprises 16 residues. CDR1 LGHNA and CDR2 YSLEER come from the germline V gene. V was pared by 6 bases and J by 2 bases, with 17 bases between. The chain's CDR3 is CASSLYYAEPYNEQFF. The DNA of the CDR3 is TGCGCCAGCAGTTTGTACTACGCGGAGCCCTACAATGAGCAGTTCTTC.